A selection of T cell receptor beta chains follows, all from one sample in a study of shared T cell receptors in the human thymus. Data came from immunoSEQ multiplex PCR; TCRdb stores just in-frame clones and leaves some out. The repertoire holds roughly 700,000 clones, with around 87% as singletons. These data were likewise used in another study, on human thymus T cells.

Sequencing was done on a sample of thymocytes. The source of these receptors is a boy under two years old with a congenital heart defect. The CDR3 runs from the conserved cysteine through the conserved F or W. Fields, in order: D gene, clone size, V gene, J gene, CDR3 DNA, CDR3 protein. D genes are given only for firm matches. Clone size is stated in some rows and not others, as once, few, many or a class when expanded.

D: TRBD1
size: .
V: TRBV19
J: TRBJ1-2
DNA: TGTGCCAGTAGTACTAAGACAGGGCGGGACTATGGCTACACCTTC
CDR3: CASSTKTGRDYGYTF

D: .
size: .
V: TRBV27
J: TRBJ2-1
DNA: TGTGCCAGCAGTGGGTCAGGCGCCAACTACAATGAGCAGTTCTTC
CDR3: CASSGSGANYNEQFF

D: TRBD2
size: .
V: TRBV5-4
J: TRBJ2-2
DNA: TGTGCCAGCAGCCCGGGACTAGCGGGTCTCCACACCCCCACCGGGGAGCTGTTTTTT
CDR3: CASSPGLAGLHTPTGELFF

D: TRBD2
size: .
V: TRBV4-2
J: TRBJ2-3
DNA: TGTGCCAGCAGCCAAGAAGGCTATCCGGGCCAGCGGGAGGGAAGGGGCACAGATACGCAGTATTTT
CDR3: CASSQEGYPGQREGRGTDTQYF

D: .
size: .
V: TRBV14
J: TRBJ2-5
DNA: TGTGCCAGCAGCCCCGGGCAGGGGCTTGGGACCCAGTACTTC
CDR3: CASSPGQGLGTQYF

D: TRBD2
size: .
V: TRBV25-1
J: TRBJ2-7
DNA: TGTGCCAGCAGTAAGGGACTAGTCTACGAGCAGTACTTC
CDR3: CASSKGLVYEQYF

D: TRBD2
size: .
V: TRBV10-3
J: TRBJ2-2
DNA: TGTGCCACCCGTACTAGCGAGGAGGGCACCGGGGAGCTGTTTTTT
CDR3: CATRTSEEGTGELFF

D: TRBD1
size: .
V: TRBV5-6
J: TRBJ1-4
DNA: TGTGCCAGCAGCGGGCGACAGGGATTTTCAACTAATGAAAAACTGTTTTTT
CDR3: CASSGRQGFSTNEKLFF

D: .
size: .
V: TRBV28
J: TRBJ2-7
DNA: TGTGCCAGCAGTTTTAAGCAGGCGGGCGAGCAGTACTTC
CDR3: CASSFKQAGEQYF

D: TRBD2
size: .
V: TRBV30
J: TRBJ2-7
DNA: TGTGCCTGGAGCCGGCGGGAGCGGGAGGCCTCTCTCTACGAGCAGTACTTC
CDR3: CAWSRREREASLYEQYF

D: TRBD2
size: few
V: TRBV4-1
J: TRBJ2-1
DNA: TGCGCCAGCAGCCAAGATCCATTGACTAGCGGGATTTTCAATGAGCAGTTCTTC
CDR3: CASSQDPLTSGIFNEQFF

D: TRBD1
size: .
V: TRBV7-3
J: TRBJ2-7
DNA: TGTGCCAGCAGCCGACAGGGGGGATCCTACGAGCAGTACTTC
CDR3: CASSRQGGSYEQYF

D: TRBD1
size: .
V: TRBV10-3
J: TRBJ2-7
DNA: TGTGCCATCAGTTCCGGGACAGGGACCTACGAGCAGTACTTC
CDR3: CAISSGTGTYEQYF

D: .
size: .
V: TRBV5-1
J: TRBJ2-7
DNA: TGCGCCAGCAGCTCGATCTGCGAGCAGTACTTC
CDR3: CASSSICEQYF

D: TRBD1
size: .
V: TRBV5-8
J: TRBJ1-4
DNA: TGTGCCAGCAGCCAGGGACAGGGTGGGGAAAAACTGTTTTTT
CDR3: CASSQGQGGEKLFF

D: TRBD2
size: .
V: TRBV4-2
J: TRBJ2-5
DNA: TGTGCCAGCAGCCAAGACCACCCAAGGCCCCGACTAGCGGGAGGGCAAGAGACCCAGTACTTC
CDR3: CASSQDHPRPRLAGGQETQYF

D: TRBD1
size: .
V: TRBV10-3
J: TRBJ1-1
DNA: TGTGCCATCAGTGAGGGAACAGACAGGGACCCTGAAGCTTTCTTT
CDR3: CAISEGTDRDPEAFF

D: TRBD2
size: .
V: TRBV15
J: TRBJ2-7
DNA: TGTGCCACCGCCAGACGTGGGGGGGAGACCTACGAGCAGTACTTC
CDR3: CATARRGGETYEQYF

D: TRBD2
size: .
V: TRBV6-1
J: TRBJ2-1
DNA: TGTGCCAGCAGTGAAAAGCGGGAGCCCTACAATGAGCAGTTCTTC
CDR3: CASSEKREPYNEQFF

D: .
size: .
V: TRBV6-4
J: TRBJ1-1
DNA: TGTGCCAGCAGGAGGGGACACGGGAACACTGAAGCTTTCTTT
CDR3: CASRRGHGNTEAFF

D: .
size: .
V: TRBV19
J: TRBJ2-2
DNA: TGTGCCAGTAAGCGTCTAAGAGGCTCCTTGGCCACCGGGGAGCTGTTTTTT
CDR3: CASKRLRGSLATGELFF

D: .
size: few
V: TRBV7-2
J: TRBJ2-7
DNA: TGTGCCAGCAGCTTGGCGTGGGCTGGGGACAAATCACTCTACGAGCAGTACTTC
CDR3: CASSLAWAGDKSLYEQYF

D: .
size: .
V: TRBV6-5
J: TRBJ2-5
DNA: TGTGCCAGCAAGCCCGAGGGAGAGACCCAGTACTTC
CDR3: CASKPEGETQYF

D: TRBD1
size: .
V: TRBV7-9
J: TRBJ2-5
DNA: TGTGCCAGCAGCTTATGGGACAGGCTCGTTCAAGAGACCCAGTACTTC
CDR3: CASSLWDRLVQETQYF

D: TRBD2
size: .
V: TRBV30
J: TRBJ2-3
DNA: TGTGCCTGGAGTGTATTTCGGATGACTAGCGGCACAGATACGCAGTATTTT
CDR3: CAWSVFRMTSGTDTQYF

D: TRBD2
size: .
V: TRBV5-4
J: TRBJ2-7
DNA: TGTGCCAGCAGCTTGTTCCCGGGACTAGGACCCTACGAGCAGTACTTC
CDR3: CASSLFPGLGPYEQYF

D: .
size: .
V: TRBV11-2
J: TRBJ2-7
DNA: TGTGCCAGCAGCTTAGACCCGGGCAGGGGAGGGGGCTACGAGCAGTACTTC
CDR3: CASSLDPGRGGGYEQYF

D: .
size: few
V: TRBV28
J: TRBJ2-5
DNA: TGTGCCAGCAGTTTTAGGGGACAAGAGACCCAGTACTTC
CDR3: CASSFRGQETQYF

D: TRBD1
size: .
V: TRBV27
J: TRBJ2-7
DNA: TGTGCCAGCAGTTCCCTTTATGACAGGGCCTTCTACGAGCAGTACTTC
CDR3: CASSSLYDRAFYEQYF

D: TRBD2
size: .
V: TRBV11-3
J: TRBJ2-3
DNA: TGTGCCAGCAGCACGTTTCGGGAGGGCAGAGATACGCAGTATTTT
CDR3: CASSTFREGRDTQYF

D: .
size: .
V: TRBV30
J: TRBJ1-3
DNA: TGTGCCTGGAGTTCCAGGGCTCACGGAAACACCATATATTTT
CDR3: CAWSSRAHGNTIYF

D: .
size: .
V: TRBV28
J: TRBJ1-2
DNA: TGTGCCAGCAGTGGGACAAATCTCTACACCTTC
CDR3: CASSGTNLYTF

D: TRBD2
size: .
V: TRBV10-3
J: TRBJ2-1
DNA: TGTGCCATCAGTTCGCGCGGGAGCTCCGATGAGCAGTTCTTC
CDR3: CAISSRGSSDEQFF

D: TRBD2
size: .
V: TRBV4-3
J: TRBJ2-3
DNA: TGCGCCAGCAGCCAAAACTTTAGCGGGCCCACAGATACGCAGTATTTT
CDR3: CASSQNFSGPTDTQYF

D: TRBD2
size: .
V: TRBV6-5
J: TRBJ2-7
DNA: TGTGCCAGCAGAAAGGGACTAGCGGGCTCCTACGAGCAGTACTTC
CDR3: CASRKGLAGSYEQYF

D: .
size: once
V: TRBV6-1
J: TRBJ1-6
DNA: TGTGCCAGCAGTGTGAGGGAAGTCTCCTATAATTCACCCCTCCACTTT
CDR3: CASSVREVSYNSPLHF

D: TRBD2
size: once
V: TRBV30
J: TRBJ2-3
DNA: TGTGCCTGGAAACTAGCGGGAGTCGAAGGCACAGATACGCAGTATTTT
CDR3: CAWKLAGVEGTDTQYF

D: TRBD1
size: .
V: TRBV9
J: TRBJ2-7
DNA: TGTGCCAGCAGCGCCGGGACAGACCGCTCCTACGAGCAGTACTTC
CDR3: CASSAGTDRSYEQYF

D: .
size: .
V: TRBV4-1
J: TRBJ2-7
DNA: TGCGCCAGCAGCCACCCCAATGGCGGGATGGGTTCCTACGAGCAGTACTTC
CDR3: CASSHPNGGMGSYEQYF

D: TRBD2
size: .
V: TRBV5-1
J: TRBJ2-1
DNA: TGCGCCAGCAGCGAGGGACTACCCCCCTACAATGAGCAGTTCTTC
CDR3: CASSEGLPPYNEQFF

D: .
size: .
V: TRBV4-1
J: TRBJ2-7
DNA: TGCGCCAGCAGCCAAGATCTGAGCGGCGGGCCCGAGCAGTACTTC
CDR3: CASSQDLSGGPEQYF